The TCR beta chain under discussion was sequenced for a study of blood T cell repertoires in COVID-19. About the research overall: The United States, Italy and Spain provided the acute and convalescent COVID-19 samples. Nucleic acid was either cDNA or gDNA, and it came from T cells, B-cell-depleted T cells, or PBMCs.

The CDR3 runs to 16 residues. Germline V gene lookup returns CDR1 SGHRS and CDR2 YFSETQ. The V gene end was trimmed by 4 bases and the J gene end by 7 bases; junction bases not matched to a gene: 11. As handled by the study authors: Estimates of nucleated cell counts were drawn from the amplification of reference gene primers. The method was immunoSEQ multiplex PCR; TCRdb's version includes in-frame clones alone and lacks a portion of them. V, J and clone size are taken as reported in that table, and D and trimming were inferred from the DNA itself. Here the sample spans some 140,000 clones, roughly 80% being singletons.

The sample consisted of peripheral blood. The gene calls are TRBV5-1 and TRBJ2-1, with 10 bases aligning to TRBD1. This TCR came from a man aged 60 to 75 who had recovered from COVID-19. The CDR3 nucleotides are TGCGCCAGCAGCATAGACCCGGTGGACAGGGGGAATGAGCAGTTCTTC. It translates to CASSIDPVDRGNEQFF.